These 5 T cell receptor beta chains were sequenced from one sample in a study of blood T cell repertoires in COVID-19. Sequenced by immunoSEQ multiplex PCR; TCRdb stores in-frame clones only, minus some. This table holds more than 200,000 clones, approximately 80% found once. Sequences were obtained from peripheral blood. All receptors derive from a woman older than 75 with acute or convalescent COVID-19.

This clone has more than one count but fewer than ten. V is TRBV15 and J is TRBJ1-2; TRBD1 is a possible D gene (5 bases). The CDR3 is 15 amino acids. The germline V gene has CDR1 LNHNV and CDR2 YYDKDF (reference sequence). V was trimmed by 1 base and J by 4 bases, leaving 13 bases between them. The CDR3 DNA reads TGTGCCACCAGCAGAGCACAGGTGGGGCCCTATGGCTACACCTTC. Residues: CATSRAQVGPYGYTF.

The rearrangement links TRBV5-4 to TRBJ2-2, with D hard to call. CDR1 is SGHNT and CDR2 is YYREEE in the germline V gene (reference sequence). The CDR3 contains 15 residues. The ends were cut back, 1 base at V and 7 bases at J, with 14 bases in the middle. The CDR3 sequence is CASSLTGGTGGELFF. CDR3 DNA: TGTGCCAGCAGCTTGACTGGTGGAACGGGCGGGGAGCTGTTTTTT.

The chain is built from TRBV5-1 and TRBJ1-2, with TRBD1 matching 8 bases. CDR1 SGHRS and CDR2 YFSETQ come from the germline V gene. The CDR3 loop spans 15 amino acids. J lost 0 bases, V lost 4 bases, and 5 bases had no gene match. CDR3 region: CASSNGTGANYGYTF. The CDR3 DNA reads as TGCGCCAGCAGCAACGGGACAGGAGCTAACTATGGCTACACCTTC.

The V gene is TRBV7-2, the J gene TRBJ1-2; 9 nucleotides align to TRBD1. CDR1 is SGHTA, CDR2 FQGNSA, per germline. V shed 5 bases and J 7 bases; nucleotides not matched to a gene: 5. CDR3 length equals 13 residues. The CDR3 here is CASSAGTGPGYTF. CDR3 bases: TGTGCCAGCAGCGCCGGGACAGGGCCTGGCTACACCTTC.

The chain employs TRBV6-5 and TRBJ1-5; weak D call: TRBD1 (5 bases). Per germline, CDR1 MNHEY and CDR2 SVGAGI. The CDR3 length is 13 residues. Deletions cut 2 bases from V and 7 bases from J, with 9 bases between. CDR3 nucleotide sequence: TGTGCCAGCAGTTACGGAGACAGCCAGCCCCAGCATTTT. This translates into CASSYGDSQPQHF.